These T cell receptor beta chains were read from a single sample in a study of T cells in Graves' hyperthyroidism and ophthalmopathy. Via MiXCR, TCRdb re-called the multiplex PCR reads, giving one row per CDR3 protein. Of 800,000 or so distinct CDR3 sequences listed, 38% are singletons. The source material was blood. The origin of the receptors is a man between 18 and 29 years old with Graves' hyperthyroidism. CDR3s leave out the opening cysteine and the closing phenylalanine or tryptophan.

>TRBV7-2|TRBJ2-5
ASSAGTWRETQH
>TRBV2|TRBJ1-1
ASSWDISEAF
>TRBV19|TRBJ2-7
ASSIGRDWEQY
>TRBV20-1|TRBJ2-7
SARDLGAYEQY
>TRBV5-1|TRBJ1-1
ASSLRGQGTEAF
>TRBV20-1|TRBJ1-2
SAGRGSDGYT
>TRBV12-3/TRBV12-4|TRBJ2-7
ASTFVLAGDTNEQY
>TRBV7-9|TRBJ2-6
ASSLTGGLGANVLT
>TRBV10-2|TRBJ2-7
ASTSDSSSYEQY
>TRBV11-2|TRBJ1-1
ASSDTGVWNTEAS
>TRBV9|TRBJ1-2
ASSVEWDNTEDYGYT
>TRBV7-9|TRBJ2-5
ASSLVEAKETQY
>TRBV7-2|TRBJ1-2
ASSLGQGAWYGYT
>TRBV7-9|TRBJ1-6
ASSDTQGADSPLH
>TRBV20-1|TRBJ1-2
SAGDGGGYGYT
>TRBV9|TRBJ1-4
ASSVAHSGRAREKLF
>TRBV6-5|TRBJ2-7
ATKSGEQY
>TRBV18|TRBJ1-2
ASSTTPLSGETVGYT
>TRBV7-9|TRBJ1-2
ASSLRGVPGYT
>TRBV5-1|TRBJ2-2
ASTHREKSTGELF
>TRBV11-3|TRBJ1-4
ASSLGRGTHNEKLF
>TRBV6-5|TRBJ1-1
ATSDPGNVRKNTEAF
>TRBV20-1|TRBJ2-2
SASPIDRGNTGELF
>TRBV12-3/TRBV12-4|TRBJ1-1
ASSTPVNTEAF
>TRBV2|TRBJ1-6
ASSPGGGQGGSPLH
>TRBV12-3/TRBV12-4|TRBJ1-5
ASSSGAYNQPQH
>TRBV29-1|TRBJ2-7
SVEDGYREQY
>TRBV10-3|TRBJ1-1
ASSDVFSTEAF
>TRBV6-4|TRBJ2-7
ASTRNSSYEQY
>TRBV7-2|TRBJ2-5
ASSFVSGAQETQY
>TRBV5-1|TRBJ1-1
ASAYRGQNTEAF
>TRBV11-1|TRBJ1-5
ASSLQVLYSNQPQH
>TRBV4-1|TRBJ1-4
ASSQDQTEKLF
>TRBV14|TRBJ2-7
ASSQDISYEQY
>TRBV29-1|TRBJ2-6
SVPRGGGSGANVLT
>TRBV7-6|TRBJ2-5
ASSLERYFTGGALETQY
>TRBV20-1|TRBJ2-7
SAPAIQGVPTYEQY
>TRBV20-1|TRBJ1-3
SATPRDQGTIY
>TRBV7-8|TRBJ2-2
ASSFRAWTGSTGELF
>TRBV7-2|TRBJ1-2
ASSLERDHYGYT
>TRBV9|TRBJ1-2
ASSGTRDRAFYGYT
>TRBV13|TRBJ2-5
ASSLRDRGFRETQY
>TRBV6-5|TRBJ1-6
ASSYGDGGGSPLH
>TRBV20-1|TRBJ1-5
SARAPGQPFNQPQH
>TRBV7-9|TRBJ1-4
ASSLLGDAGRHNEKLF
>TRBV2|TRBJ1-4
ASSNPPNEKLF
>TRBV29-1|TRBJ2-7
SVKGYEQY
>TRBV12-3/TRBV12-4|TRBJ1-2
ASSLAYTGGENGYT
>TRBV7-6|TRBJ2-5
ASSLLAGLETQY
>TRBV11-1|TRBJ1-1
ASNPQGIVNTEAF
>TRBV15|TRBJ2-5
ATSRVQGEAETQY
>TRBV29-1|TRBJ1-1
SVDRDGEAF